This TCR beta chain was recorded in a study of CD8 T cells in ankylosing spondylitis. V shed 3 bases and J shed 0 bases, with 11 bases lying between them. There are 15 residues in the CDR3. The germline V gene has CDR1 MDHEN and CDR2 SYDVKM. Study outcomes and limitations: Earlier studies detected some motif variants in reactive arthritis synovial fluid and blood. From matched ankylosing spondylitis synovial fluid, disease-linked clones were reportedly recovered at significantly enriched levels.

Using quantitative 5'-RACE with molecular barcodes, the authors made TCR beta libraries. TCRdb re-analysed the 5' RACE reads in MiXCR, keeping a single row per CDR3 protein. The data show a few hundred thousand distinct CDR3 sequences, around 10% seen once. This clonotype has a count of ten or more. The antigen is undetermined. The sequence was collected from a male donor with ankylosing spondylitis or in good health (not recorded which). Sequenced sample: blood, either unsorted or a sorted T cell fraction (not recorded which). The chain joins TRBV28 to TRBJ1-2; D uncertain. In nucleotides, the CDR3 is TGTGCCAGCAGTTTGTTGGCCCGAGCTAACTATGGCTACACCTTC. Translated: CASSLLARANYGYTF.